Below, 20 T cell receptor beta chains from the same sample are listed, as sequenced in a study of cytomegalovirus exposure and HLA in healthy donors. Researchers ran the PCR with 60 Vbeta and 13 Jbeta primers. Repertoires were generated with immunoSEQ multiplex PCR, while TCRdb's copy carries only in-frame clones and drops some. This sample has under 200,000 clones, with roughly 70% found just once. The sequencing sample was made of PBMCs. The receptor set was obtained from a woman in her twenties or thirties in good health and CMV-seronegative.

This chain joins TRBV7-8 and TRBJ1-4; D is uncertain. Germline CDR1 SGHVS, CDR2 FQNEAQ. This CDR3 is built from 14 residues. V lost 2 bases to trimming and J lost 2 bases, with 6 bases between them. CDR3 loop: CASSLHRTNEKLFF. As DNA, the CDR3 is TGTGCCAGCAGCTTACACCGGACTAATGAAAAACTGTTTTTT.

This chain uses TRBV29-1 with TRBJ2-1; 12 bases match TRBD1. The CDR3 is made up of 14 amino acids. From germline, CDR1 is SQVTM and CDR2 ANQGSEA. Trimming at V came to 7 bases and at J to 3 bases, leaving 4 bases not matched to a gene. The CDR3 protein is CSAGTGGLYNEQFF. As DNA, the CDR3 is TGCAGCGCTGGGACAGGGGGCCTCTACAATGAGCAGTTCTTC.

This sequence joins TRBV5-1 and TRBJ1-1, with D maybe TRBD1 (5 bases). Trimming removed 1 base at V and 4 bases at J, with 11 bases between. CDR1 and CDR2 (germline): SGHRS, YFSETQ. CDR3 length: 14 amino acids. Here the CDR3 DNA reads TGCGCCAGCAGCTTGTCCTGGCAGGGCACTGAAGCTTTCTTT. Encoded protein: CASSLSWQGTEAFF.

This chain links TRBV7-2 with TRBJ2-1; 15 nucleotides match TRBD2. Germline loops: CDR1 SGHTA, CDR2 FQGNSA. The V segment lost 0 bases and the J segment 10 bases; nucleotides outside the gene matches: 7. The CDR3 extends over 17 amino acids. The CDR3 loop is CASSLASGTSGRPEQFF. In nucleotides, the CDR3 is TGTGCCAGCAGCTTAGCTAGCGGGACTAGCGGGAGGCCCGAGCAGTTCTTC.

The rearrangement joins TRBV6-1 to TRBJ1-6; TRBD1 might be the D (6 bases). The CDR3 sequence is 15 residues long. Germline CDR1 is MNHNS and CDR2 is SASEGT. V lost 4 bases, J lost 7 bases, and 14 bases lay in between. The CDR3 DNA reads TGTGCCAGCAGTGGACAGGTCAGGGTGAATTCACCCCTCCACTTT. Its translation is CASSGQVRVNSPLHF.

The CDR3, as DNA: TGTGCCAGCAGCCCCGGGTCTCACAATGAGCAGTTCTTC. Amino acid sequence: CASSPGSHNEQFF. V is TRBV5-6 and J is TRBJ2-1; D not certain. Germline CDR1 is SGHDT and CDR2 is YYEEEE. CDR3 length: 13 amino acids. The V end lost 4 bases, the J end lost 5 bases, and 10 bases lay between the germline ends.

The chain combines TRBV10-3 with TRBJ2-7; tentatively, D is TRBD1 (6 bases). Germline CDR1 reads ENHRY; CDR2 reads SYGVKD. CDR3 length: 12 amino acids. V lost 4 bases, J lost 2 bases, and 6 bases lay in between. The CDR3 coding sequence is TGTGCCATCAGTGGGACAGCCTACGAGCAGTACTTC. It is translated as CAISGTAYEQYF.

This chain connects TRBV6-5 to TRBJ2-1, with 8 positions matching TRBD1. The CDR3 runs 14 residues. Germline trimming cut 4 bases from V and 6 bases from J; bases unmatched to any gene: 5. Germline V lookup: CDR1 MNHEY, CDR2 SVGAGI. CDR3 protein: CASSLTGAFNEQFF. The CDR3 DNA follows: TGTGCCAGCAGTTTGACAGGGGCGTTCAATGAGCAGTTCTTC.

The chain employs TRBV10-3 and TRBJ1-4, with 9 bases lining up with TRBD1. Germline values: CDR1 ENHRY, CDR2 SYGVKD. The CDR3 is 17 amino acids. Losses at the gene ends were 5 bases for V and 4 bases for J; bases not matched to a gene: 11. CDR3 region: CAISPPGQGGDNEKLFF. Written as DNA, the CDR3 is TGTGCCATCAGTCCCCCGGGACAGGGAGGAGATAATGAAAAACTGTTTTTT.

The chain recombines TRBV25-1 with TRBJ1-1; D gene unclear. V lost 1 base and J lost 5, with 14 bases in between. This CDR3 contains 15 residues. Germline CDR1 and CDR2: MGHDK and SYGVNS. The CDR3 region has the DNA TGTGCCAGCAGTGAATTGGGAGCCCTGACGACTGAAGCTTTCTTT. This translates into CASSELGALTTEAFF.

The chain combines TRBV11-2 with TRBJ2-7; 9 nucleotides line up with TRBD2. V lost 1 base and J lost 2; bases outside the gene matches: 3. The CDR3 is 15 amino acids. The V gene's germline CDR1 is SGHAT and CDR2 FQNNGV. CDR3 in amino acids: CASSLVSGGPYEQYF. The CDR3 DNA reads as TGTGCCAGCAGCTTAGTTAGCGGGGGCCCCTACGAGCAGTACTTC.

This clone has just one count. The rearrangement uses TRBV6-5 and TRBJ1-2; D is ambiguous. Trimming stripped 0 bases from V and 2 bases from J, with 4 bases between. The germline V gene has CDR1 MNHEY and CDR2 SVGAGI. The CDR3 has 13 residues. As DNA, the CDR3 is TGTGCCAGCAGTTACTCACAAAACTATGGCTACACCTTC. Its protein is CASSYSQNYGYTF.

This clone has only a few counts. V is TRBV18 and J is TRBJ1-5, with a tentative D call TRBD1 (6 bases). Trimming stripped 4 bases from V and 6 bases from J, with 16 bases between. The germline V gene has CDR1 KGHSH and CDR2 LQKENI. This CDR3 comprises 15 residues. CDR3 DNA sequence: TGTGCCAGCTCACTCGCAGGACAGAGATTTCAGCCCCAGCATTTT. It translates to CASSLAGQRFQPQHF.

There are many counts of this clone. The chain links TRBV4-1 to TRBJ1-2; no firm D call. Germline assignment: CDR1 MGHRA and CDR2 YSYEKL. This CDR3 is built from 15 residues. V was trimmed by 0 bases and J by 1 base, leaving 9 bases between them. CDR3 loop: CASSQDHGGNYGYTF. In DNA form, the CDR3 reads TGCGCCAGCAGCCAAGATCACGGCGGTAACTATGGCTACACCTTC.

The gene calls are TRBV30 and TRBJ2-7, with 7 bases fitting TRBD2. Trimming at V came to 0 bases and at J to 2 bases, leaving 7 bases not matched to a gene. From germline, CDR1 is GTSNPN and CDR2 SVGIG (reference sequence). The CDR3 is 15 amino acids. This chain's CDR3 is CAWSVRGRRAYEQYF. The CDR3 DNA reads as TGTGCCTGGAGTGTACGCGGGAGAAGGGCCTACGAGCAGTACTTC.

V gene TRBV9 combines with J gene TRBJ2-5, with TRBD2 matching over 10 bases. V lost 4 bases, J lost 5 bases, and 8 bases stayed unmatched. Germline loops: CDR1 SGDLS, CDR2 YYNGEE. The CDR3 loop spans 15 amino acids. CDR3 sequence reads: CASSPGLAAWETQYF. The CDR3, as DNA: TGTGCCAGCAGCCCAGGACTAGCGGCATGGGAGACCCAGTACTTC.

This chain uses TRBV10-3 with TRBJ2-3; TRBD2 agrees at 7 bases. The V gene's germline CDR1 is ENHRY and CDR2 SYGVKD. J gave up 3 bases and V 8 bases, and 11 bases lay outside the gene matches. This CDR3 contains 15 residues. CDR3 region: CAIGVAGGGTDTQYF. CDR3 sequence (DNA): TGTGCCATCGGGGTAGCTGGGGGGGGGACAGATACGCAGTATTTT.

J is TRBJ2-7 and V is TRBV27; 7 bases are a match to TRBD2. The CDR3 loop spans 15 amino acids. Per the germline V gene, CDR1 is MNHEY and CDR2 is SMNVEV (reference sequence). Trimming cost V 5 bases and J 5 bases; bases outside gene matches: 12. The CDR3 DNA reads TGTGCCAGCAGTCACCCGGCAGGCGCGGGGGACGAGCAGTACTTC. It translates to CASSHPAGAGDEQYF.

This rearrangement joins TRBV4-2 to TRBJ1-2; 7 positions match TRBD1. The CDR3 has 16 residues. Unmatched junction bases numbered 8, after V lost 0 bases and J lost 4 bases. CDR1 LGHNA and CDR2 YNFKEQ come from the germline V gene. CDR3 nucleotide sequence: TGTGCCAGCAGCCAAGAGGCAGGGGGGCTCTCCTATGGCTACACCTTC. Translated, it gives CASSQEAGGLSYGYTF.

V gene TRBV19 combines with J gene TRBJ2-1, with 7 bases identical to TRBD1. V lost 5 bases to trimming and J lost 4 bases; unmatched junction nucleotides: 14. The germline V gene encodes CDR1 LNHDA and CDR2 SQIVND (reference sequence). The length of the CDR3 is 17 residues. Here the CDR3 DNA reads TGTGCCAGTAGTCCGCGAAACAGGGGACGTGGATACAATGAGCAGTTCTTC. This sequence encodes CASSPRNRGRGYNEQFF.